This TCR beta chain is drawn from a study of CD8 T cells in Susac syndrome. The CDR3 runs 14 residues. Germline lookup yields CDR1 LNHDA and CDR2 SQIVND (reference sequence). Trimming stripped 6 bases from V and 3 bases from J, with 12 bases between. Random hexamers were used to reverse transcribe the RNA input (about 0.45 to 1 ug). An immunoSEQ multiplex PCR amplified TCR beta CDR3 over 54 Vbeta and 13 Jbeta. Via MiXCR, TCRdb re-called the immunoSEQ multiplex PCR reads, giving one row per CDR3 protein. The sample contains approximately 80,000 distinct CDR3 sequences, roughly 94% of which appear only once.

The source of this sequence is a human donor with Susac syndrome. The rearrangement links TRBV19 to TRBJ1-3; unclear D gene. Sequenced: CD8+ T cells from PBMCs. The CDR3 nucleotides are TGTGCCAGTAGCGAACCATCCTTTGGAAACACCATATATTTT. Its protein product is CASSEPSFGNTIYF.